This T cell receptor (beta chain) originates from a study of cytomegalovirus exposure and HLA in healthy donors. Study in general: Among the approximately 400 genotyped donors, more than 70% were placed in the Caucasian-associated ancestry cluster.

V shed 5 bases, J shed 5 bases, and the junction held 8 bases outside the gene matches. Germline V gives CDR1 SGHTA, CDR2 FQGTGA. The CDR3 spans 14 residues. Researchers ran the PCR with 60 Vbeta and 13 Jbeta primers. Using immunoSEQ multiplex PCR, the repertoire was profiled, and TCRdb retains in-frame clones only, with some absent. The sample has some 200,000 clones, around four fifths seen once; the top ten hold 2.5% to 4%. General study findings and limits: V segments that were indistinguishable, TRBV6-2 and TRBV6-3 among them, were omitted from analysis. TCR beta chains numbering some 160 were designated cytomegalovirus-associated. A later analysis linked a missense variant in DCLRE1C to the trimming of TCR beta V and J genes.

As to this clone: Its antigen is unknown.

This receptor was obtained from a female donor in good health and CMV-seronegative. The specimen was PBMCs. V gene TRBV7-3 combines with J gene TRBJ2-5, with 7 bases identical to TRBD2. CDR3 nucleotides: TGTGCCAGCAGCCCCAAGGGGCGGGGGGAGACCCAGTACTTC. Translated: CASSPKGRGETQYF.